These 32 T cell receptor beta chains share one sample of origin, sequenced in a study of cytomegalovirus exposure and HLA in healthy donors. Primers for the PCR totalled 60 Vbeta and 13 Jbeta. Clones were sequenced by immunoSEQ multiplex PCR, and TCRdb holds only the in-frame ones, with some missing. The data show some 71,000 clones, about 71% seen once. Sequenced input: PBMCs. The receptors originated from a woman in her forties or fifties in good health and CMV-seropositive.

This clone was found a few times. The chain couples TRBV7-2 to TRBJ1-4; D is perhaps TRBD1 (5 bases). Germline loops: CDR1 SGHTA, CDR2 FQGNSA. The V end lost 4 bases, the J end lost 7 bases, and 13 bases lay between the germline ends. The CDR3 covers 14 residues. CDR3 nucleotides: TGTGCCAGCAGCTCCACCAGGGCGGTTGAAAAACTGTTTTTT. Amino acids: CASSSTRAVEKLFF.

Only a few counts were recorded for this clone. The chain recombines TRBV14 with TRBJ2-7; D is undetermined. The V end lost 2 bases, the J end lost 2 bases, and 7 bases lay between the germline ends. The germline V gene has CDR1 SGHDN and CDR2 FVKESK. This CDR3 is built from 13 residues. The CDR3 is CASSQNNPYEQYF. CDR3 bases: TGTGCCAGCAGCCAAAACAACCCCTACGAGCAGTACTTC.

This chain links TRBV29-1 with TRBJ2-5, with unresolved D. The length of the CDR3 is 13 residues. The germline CDR1 and CDR2 sequences are SQVTM and ANQGSEA. Trimming removed 2 bases at V and 1 base at J, with 8 bases between. In DNA form, the CDR3 reads TGCAGCGTTGAACGCACATTCCAAGAGACCCAGTACTTC. It specifies CSVERTFQETQYF.

This clone was seen once. The chain has TRBV2 and TRBJ1-1; D is undetermined. The V end was cut by 10 bases, the J end by 1 base, with 7 bases between. The CDR3 length is 11 residues. Germline V lookup: CDR1 SNHLY, CDR2 FYNNEI. The CDR3 sequence: CATAGNTEAFF. Here the CDR3 DNA reads TGTGCCACCGCGGGGAACACTGAAGCTTTCTTT.

This clone was detected only a few times. In DNA, the CDR3 is TGCGCCAGCAGTCAGCGCTGGACAGGGGGAAAGGGCAATCAGCCCCAGCATTTT. It yields the protein CASSQRWTGGKGNQPQHF. V and J are TRBV23-1 and TRBJ1-5; TRBD1 agrees at 10 bases. TRBV23-1 is an ORF, and what it does is uncertain. V dropped 3 bases and J dropped 2; count of bases not matched to a gene: 10. The CDR3 extends over 18 amino acids.

V gene TRBV18 combines with J gene TRBJ1-2; D might be TRBD1 (6 bases). Germline CDR1 is KGHSH and CDR2 is LQKENI. The CDR3 extends over 15 amino acids. V was cut by 3 bases and J by 7 bases, with 18 bases left in between. CDR3 loop: CASSPSEIRGAGYTF. Written as DNA, the CDR3 is TGTGCCAGCTCACCGTCAGAGATCAGGGGTGCTGGCTACACCTTC.

The chain combines TRBV28 with TRBJ2-7; D is undetermined. V dropped 4 bases and J dropped 4 bases, with 14 bases sitting between them. Germline V gives CDR1 MDHEN, CDR2 SYDVKM. This CDR3 has 14 residues. The CDR3 DNA follows: TGTGCCAGCAGTTCAAATAGCTATAAATACGAGCAGTACTTC. The encoded protein is CASSSNSYKYEQYF.

V gene TRBV7-8 combines with J gene TRBJ2-7; a possible D gene is TRBD2 (6 bases). The germline V gene has CDR1 SGHVS and CDR2 FQNEAQ. The V end was cut by 5 bases, the J end by 3 bases, with 26 bases between. The CDR3 is made up of 18 amino acids. The CDR3 protein is CASSLGTGDLGNVYEQYF. As DNA, the CDR3 is TGTGCCAGCAGCCTCGGGACGGGGGACTTGGGGAACGTCTACGAGCAGTACTTC.

CDR3 residues: CASSTGLTDTQYF. In DNA form, the CDR3 reads TGTGCCAGTAGTACCGGACTTACAGATACGCAGTATTTT. The chain combines TRBV19 with TRBJ2-3; tentative D call: TRBD2 (5 bases). With 4 bases removed from V and 3 bases from J, the gap between germline ends came to 8 bases. Germline CDR1 reads LNHDA; CDR2 reads SQIVND (reference sequence). The length of the CDR3 is 13 residues.

The chain carries TRBV7-9 and TRBJ2-7; 12 bases are shared with TRBD2. The germline gives CDR1 SEHNR, CDR2 FQNEAQ (reference sequence). There are 18 residues in the CDR3. The trim removed 5 bases at V and 4 bases at J, leaving 15 bases unmatched. Here the CDR3 reads CASSPKTSGGLSGYEQYF. The CDR3 region has the DNA TGTGCCAGCAGCCCAAAAACTAGCGGGGGGCTCAGTGGGTACGAGCAGTACTTC.

The chain uses TRBV19 and TRBJ2-1; 8 bases are a match to TRBD2. The germline V gene encodes CDR1 LNHDA and CDR2 SQIVND (reference sequence). This CDR3 has 15 amino acids. Trimming removed 3 bases from V and 4 bases from J; junction bases left unmatched: 5. In DNA, the CDR3 is TGTGCCAGTAGTATCGGTCGGGGGGGATACAATGAGCAGTTCTTC. This sequence encodes CASSIGRGGYNEQFF.

The chain is built from TRBV15 and TRBJ1-1; the match to TRBD1 covers 7 bases. V gave up 0 bases and J gave up 3 bases; unmatched junction bases: 16. CDR3 size: 19 residues. In germline, CDR1 is LNHNV, CDR2 YYDKDF (reference sequence). CDR3 amino acids: CATSRDSPDLARGYTEAFF. The CDR3 DNA follows: TGTGCCACCAGCAGAGATTCCCCCGACTTGGCCAGGGGGTACACTGAAGCTTTCTTT.

The chain employs TRBV25-1 and TRBJ1-5; possible D gene TRBD1, 6 bases. V gave up 5 bases and J gave up 6 bases, with 11 bases separating them. The germline V gene encodes CDR1 MGHDK and CDR2 SYGVNS. The CDR3 is 13 amino acids. The DNA for the CDR3 is TGTGCCAGCAGTTTGACAGGTAGTCAGCCCCAGCATTTT. It is translated as CASSLTGSQPQHF.

This clone occurred once. The gene calls are TRBV15 and TRBJ2-3; 14 bases fit TRBD2. This CDR3 has 19 residues. Germline V gene data show CDR1 as LNHNV and CDR2 as YYDKDF (reference sequence). After removal of 1 base from V and 1 base from J, the junction contained 7 bases not matched to a gene. The CDR3 bases are TGTGCCACCAGCAGAGGGACTAGCGGGGGGCTCCCTGGCACAGATACGCAGTATTTT. This codes for CATSRGTSGGLPGTDTQYF.

This clone has a handful of counts. The rearrangement joins TRBV2 to TRBJ2-5; TRBD2 might be the D (5 bases). The CDR3 has 16 amino acids. Germline lookup yields CDR1 SNHLY and CDR2 FYNNEI. V was shortened by 8 bases and J by 4 bases, with 23 bases between the two germline ends. The CDR3 here is CASRRGRTSKGETQYF. For the CDR3, the DNA is TGTGCCAGCCGCCGAGGGCGAACTAGTAAGGGAGAGACCCAGTACTTC.

This clone was observed a handful of times. The chain uses TRBV6-6 and TRBJ1-2, with unresolved D. V dropped 2 bases and J dropped 6 bases, with 10 bases sitting between them. CDR3 length equals 13 residues. Germline loops: CDR1 MNHNY, CDR2 SVGAGI (reference sequence). CDR3 residues: CASSYGEKNGYTF. CDR3 coding DNA: TGTGCCAGCAGTTACGGGGAGAAGAATGGCTACACCTTC.

The chain is built from TRBV19 and TRBJ1-5, with TRBD1 matching over 9 bases. V gave up 5 bases and J gave up 0 bases; unmatched junction bases: 17. The CDR3 is 20 amino acids. Germline CDR1 reads LNHDA; CDR2 reads SQIVND (reference sequence). CDR3 sequence: CASSLLPGQGGPFSNQPQHF. As DNA, the CDR3 is TGTGCCAGTAGTCTACTACCGGGACAGGGCGGTCCTTTTAGCAATCAGCCCCAGCATTTT.

The rearrangement links TRBV19 to TRBJ2-1; the match to TRBD2 covers 8 bases. Germline trimming cut 2 bases from V and 8 bases from J; bases unmatched to any gene: 14. The CDR3 has 17 residues. Germline values: CDR1 LNHDA, CDR2 SQIVND (reference sequence). CDR3 coding DNA: TGTGCCAGTAGTATACAACGGACTAGCTGGGACCTTGATGAGCAGTTCTTC. This codes for CASSIQRTSWDLDEQFF. The full variable domain, rest sourced from reference TRBV19 and TRBJ2-1, is DGGITQSPKYLFRKEGQNVTLSCEQNLNHDAMYWYRQDPGQGLRLIYYSQIVNDFQKGDIAEGYSVSREKKESFPLTVTSAQKNPTAFYLCASSIQRTSWDLDEQFFGPGTRLTVL.

The chain carries TRBV28 and TRBJ1-1; TRBD1 matches 8 bases. CDR3 length: 14 residues. From germline, CDR1 is MDHEN and CDR2 SYDVKM. With V trimmed by 3 bases and J by 6 bases, 6 bases remained unmatched. CDR3 in amino acids: CASSFWQGAPEAFF. Here the CDR3 DNA reads TGTGCCAGCAGTTTTTGGCAGGGGGCTCCTGAAGCTTTCTTT.

The chain employs TRBV11-2 and TRBJ2-7; D is undetermined. V was cut by 5 bases and J by 3 bases, with 8 bases left in between. Germline V lookup: CDR1 SGHAT, CDR2 FQNNGV. The CDR3 has 12 residues. The CDR3 DNA reads TGTGCCAGCAGCCTTAACTTCTACGAGCAGTACTTC. It yields the protein CASSLNFYEQYF.

This clone was seen more than once but under ten times. This sequence joins TRBV27 and TRBJ1-1, with D perhaps matching TRBD1 (5 bases). Per the germline V gene, CDR1 is MNHEY and CDR2 is SMNVEV (reference sequence). Trimming took off 5 bases at V and 3 bases at J, with 10 bases between the two ends. The CDR3 loop spans 13 amino acids. The CDR3 sequence: CASSAGWDTEAFF. The CDR3 DNA follows: TGTGCCAGCAGTGCAGGGTGGGACACTGAAGCTTTCTTT.

The rearrangement joins TRBV6-5 to TRBJ1-4; no firm D call. The CDR3 runs to 15 residues. The V and J ends lost 5 bases and 6 bases respectively, with 16 bases between them. Germline V lookup: CDR1 MNHEY, CDR2 SVGAGI. The CDR3: CASSPILADYEKLFF. The CDR3 nucleotides read TGTGCCAGCAGTCCCATTTTGGCGGATTATGAAAAACTGTTTTTT.

The chain employs TRBV6-1 and TRBJ1-4; D is possibly TRBD1 (5 bases). This CDR3 has 12 amino acids. The V end was cut by 6 bases, the J end by 7 bases, with 9 bases between. Germline CDR1 is MNHNS and CDR2 is SASEGT. DNA of the CDR3: TGTGCCAGCAGGCCAAGGGGTGAAAAACTGTTTTTT. It specifies CASRPRGEKLFF.

The genes are TRBV7-9 and TRBJ1-1; unclear D gene. CDR1 and CDR2 from the germline V gene are SEHNR and FQNEAQ (reference sequence). The ends were cut back, 8 bases at V and 1 base at J, with 5 bases in the middle. This CDR3 is built from 11 residues. Here the CDR3 reads CASEWNTEAFF. DNA for the CDR3: TGTGCCAGCGAGTGGAACACTGAAGCTTTCTTT. The whole variable domain, filled in from reference TRBV7-9 and TRBJ1-1, reads DTGVSQNPRHKITKRGQNVTFRCDPISEHNRLYWYRQTLGQGPEFLTYFQNEAQLEKSRLLSDRFSAERPKGSFSTLEIQRTEQGDSAMYLCASEWNTEAFFGQGTRLTVV.

This clone was recorded a few times. The V call is TRBV27, the J call TRBJ2-7; 7 nucleotides line up with TRBD2. The CDR3 is 15 residues long. Looked up from germline, CDR1 is MNHEY and CDR2 is SMNVEV (reference sequence). V gave up 8 bases and J gave up 2 bases; unmatched junction bases: 12. The CDR3 region is CASSTGLAAPYEQYF. CDR3 in DNA: TGTGCCAGCTCCACCGGGCTAGCGGCTCCCTACGAGCAGTACTTC.

The rearrangement links TRBV28 to TRBJ2-2; D perhaps matches TRBD2 (6 bases). Germline V lookup: CDR1 MDHEN, CDR2 SYDVKM. Between the trimmed V and J ends, which lost 0 bases and 0 bases, there was a span of 11 bases. CDR3 length equals 17 residues. Written as DNA, the CDR3 is TGTGCCAGCAGTTTATGGGCGGGACGAACGAACACCGGGGAGCTGTTTTTT. Translation: CASSLWAGRTNTGELFF.

This rearrangement joins TRBV7-8 to TRBJ2-5, with 9 bases aligning to TRBD2. The trim removed 0 bases at V and 2 bases at J, leaving 7 bases unmatched. CDR1 is SGHVS and CDR2 is FQNEAQ in the germline V gene. The CDR3 extends over 17 amino acids. The CDR3 region has the DNA TGTGCCAGCAGCTTAGCGGCCCTAGCGGGGACACAAGAGACCCAGTACTTC. Encoded protein: CASSLAALAGTQETQYF.

This clone appeared once. V gene TRBV14 combines with J gene TRBJ1-3; possibly TRBD1 for D (5 bases). In germline, CDR1 is SGHDN, CDR2 FVKESK. Trimming removed 0 bases from V and 4 bases from J, with 10 bases in between. There are 15 residues in the CDR3. CDR3 in amino acids: CASSQDGTYGNTIYF. The CDR3 DNA reads as TGTGCCAGCAGCCAAGACGGGACTTACGGAAACACCATATATTTT.

The chain has TRBV27 and TRBJ2-7, with D tentatively TRBD2 (5 bases). V was trimmed by 6 bases and J by 10 bases, leaving 13 bases between them. CDR1 and CDR2 from the germline V gene are MNHEY and SMNVEV (reference sequence). CDR3 size: 11 residues. Here the CDR3 DNA reads TGTGCCAGCAGGACCTCGGGAAAACAGTACTTC. Translating gives CASRTSGKQYF.

The chain couples TRBV4-3 to TRBJ2-7; D is undetermined. V gave up 0 bases and J gave up 3 bases, with 9 bases separating them. Per the germline V gene, CDR1 is LGHNA and CDR2 is YSLEER. This CDR3 has 14 residues. The CDR3 nucleotides are TGCGCCAGCAGCCAAGATCGCCAGAACTACGAGCAGTACTTC. Residues: CASSQDRQNYEQYF.

The genes are TRBV5-6 and TRBJ2-2; possibly TRBD2 for D (6 bases). CDR1 and CDR2 from the germline V gene are SGHDT and YYEEEE. This CDR3 spans 15 amino acids. Trimming removed 5 bases at V and 2 bases at J, with 13 bases between. Here the CDR3 reads CASRTRGTNTGELFF. CDR3 nucleotides: TGTGCCAGCAGAACCCGGGGGACCAACACCGGGGAGCTGTTTTTT.

The rearrangement joins TRBV10-3 to TRBJ1-3; 10 nucleotides match TRBD1. The CDR3 runs 16 residues. The V gene end was trimmed by 3 bases and the J gene end by 2 bases; junction bases not matched to a gene: 4. The germline V gene has CDR1 ENHRY and CDR2 SYGVKD. CDR3 DNA sequence: TGTGCCATCAGTGAATTAGACAGGGGGCCTGGAAACACCATATATTTT. Protein: CAISELDRGPGNTIYF.